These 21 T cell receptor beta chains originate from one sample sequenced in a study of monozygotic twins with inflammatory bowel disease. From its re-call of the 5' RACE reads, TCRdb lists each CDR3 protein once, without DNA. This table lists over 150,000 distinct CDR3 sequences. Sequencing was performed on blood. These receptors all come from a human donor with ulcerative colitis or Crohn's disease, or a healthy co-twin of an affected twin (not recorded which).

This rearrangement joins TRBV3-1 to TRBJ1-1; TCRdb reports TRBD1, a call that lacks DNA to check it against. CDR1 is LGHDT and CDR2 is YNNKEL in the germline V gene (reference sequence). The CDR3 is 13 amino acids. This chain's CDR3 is CASTGQGALEAFF.

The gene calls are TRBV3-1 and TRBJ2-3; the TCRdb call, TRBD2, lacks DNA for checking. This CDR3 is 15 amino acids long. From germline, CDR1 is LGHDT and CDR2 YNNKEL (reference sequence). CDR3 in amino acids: CASSPGGGGTDTQYF.

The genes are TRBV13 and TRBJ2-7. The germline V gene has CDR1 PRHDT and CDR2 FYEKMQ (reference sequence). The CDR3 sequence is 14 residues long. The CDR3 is CASSLGLKYYEQYF.

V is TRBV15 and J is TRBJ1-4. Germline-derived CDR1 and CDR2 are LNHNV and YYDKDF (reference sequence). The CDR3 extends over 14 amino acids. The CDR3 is CATSRAANNEKLFF. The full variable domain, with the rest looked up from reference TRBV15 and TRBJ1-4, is DAMVIQNPRYQVTQFGKPVTLSCSQTLNHNVMYWYQQKSSQAPKLLFHYYDKDFNNEADTPDNFQSRRPNTSFCFLDIRSPGLGDTAMYLCATSRAANNEKLFFGSGTQLSVL.

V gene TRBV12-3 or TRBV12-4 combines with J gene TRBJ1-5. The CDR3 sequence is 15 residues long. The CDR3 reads CASSLRLRGNQPQHF.

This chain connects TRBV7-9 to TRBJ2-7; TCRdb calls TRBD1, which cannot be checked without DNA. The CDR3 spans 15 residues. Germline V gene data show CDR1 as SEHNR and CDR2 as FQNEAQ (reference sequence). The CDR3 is CASSLGVPSGYEQYF.

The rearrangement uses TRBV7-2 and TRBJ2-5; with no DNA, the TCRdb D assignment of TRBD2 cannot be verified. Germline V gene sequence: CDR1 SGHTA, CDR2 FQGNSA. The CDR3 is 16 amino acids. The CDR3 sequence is CASSLEGLAGATTQYF.

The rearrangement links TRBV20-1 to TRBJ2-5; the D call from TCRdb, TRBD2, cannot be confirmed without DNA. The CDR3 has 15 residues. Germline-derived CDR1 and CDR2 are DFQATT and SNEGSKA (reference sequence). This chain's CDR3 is CSARGNRGAGETQYF.

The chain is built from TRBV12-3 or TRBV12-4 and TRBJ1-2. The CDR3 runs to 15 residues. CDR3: CASSSNRASVYGYTF.

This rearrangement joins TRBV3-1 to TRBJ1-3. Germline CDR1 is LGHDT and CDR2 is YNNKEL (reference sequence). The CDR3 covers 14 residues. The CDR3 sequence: CASSHPKNGNTIYF.

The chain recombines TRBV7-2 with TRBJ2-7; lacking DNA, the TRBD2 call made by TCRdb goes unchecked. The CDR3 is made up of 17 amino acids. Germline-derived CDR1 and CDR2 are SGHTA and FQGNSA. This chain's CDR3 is CASSLKAGTSGSYEQYF. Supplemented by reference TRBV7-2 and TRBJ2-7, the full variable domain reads GAGVSQSPSNKVTEKGKDVELRCDPISGHTALYWYRQSLGQGLEFLIYFQGNSAPDKSGLPSDRFSAERTGGSVSTLTIQRTQQEDSAVYLCASSLKAGTSGSYEQYFGPGTRLTVT.

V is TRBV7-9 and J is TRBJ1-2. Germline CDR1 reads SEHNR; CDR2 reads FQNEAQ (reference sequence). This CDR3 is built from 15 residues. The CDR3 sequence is CASSRLLEPLYGYTF.

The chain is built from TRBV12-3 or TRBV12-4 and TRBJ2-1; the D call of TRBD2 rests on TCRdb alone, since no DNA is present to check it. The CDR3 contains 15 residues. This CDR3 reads CASSLGLAGYDEQFF.

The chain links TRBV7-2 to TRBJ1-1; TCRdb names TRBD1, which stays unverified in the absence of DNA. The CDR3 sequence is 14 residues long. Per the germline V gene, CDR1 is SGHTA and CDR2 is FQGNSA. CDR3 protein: CASSLVLSGTEAFF.

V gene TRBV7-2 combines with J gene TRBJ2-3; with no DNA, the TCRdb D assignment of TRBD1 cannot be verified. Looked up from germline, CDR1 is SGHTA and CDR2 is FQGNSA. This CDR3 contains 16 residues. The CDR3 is CASSLAVVGGSDTQYF.

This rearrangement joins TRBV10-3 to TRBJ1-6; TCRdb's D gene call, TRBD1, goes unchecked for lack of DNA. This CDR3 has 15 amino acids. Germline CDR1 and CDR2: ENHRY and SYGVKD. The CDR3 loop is CAISERQGGSSPLHF.

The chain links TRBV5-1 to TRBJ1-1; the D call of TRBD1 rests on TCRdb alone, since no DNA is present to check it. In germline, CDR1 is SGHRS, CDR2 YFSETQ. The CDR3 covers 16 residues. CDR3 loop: CASSLRGGVMNTEAFF.

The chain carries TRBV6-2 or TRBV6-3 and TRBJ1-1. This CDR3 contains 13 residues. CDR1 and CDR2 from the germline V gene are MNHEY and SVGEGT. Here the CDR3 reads CASSFTWNTEAFF.

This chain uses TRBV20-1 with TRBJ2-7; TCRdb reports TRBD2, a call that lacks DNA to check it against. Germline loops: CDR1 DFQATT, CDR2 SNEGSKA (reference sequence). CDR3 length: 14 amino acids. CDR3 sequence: CSAPSLASSYEQYF.

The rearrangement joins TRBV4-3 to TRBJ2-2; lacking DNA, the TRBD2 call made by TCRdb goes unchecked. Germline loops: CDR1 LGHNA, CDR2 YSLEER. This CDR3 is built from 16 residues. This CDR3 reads CASSQDQTSVIGELFF.

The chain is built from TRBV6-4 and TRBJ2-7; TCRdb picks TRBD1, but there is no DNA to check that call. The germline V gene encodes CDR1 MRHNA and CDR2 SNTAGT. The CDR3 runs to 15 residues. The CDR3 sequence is CASSKGTGGNYEQYF.